This TCR beta chain comes out of a study of blood T cell repertoires in COVID-19. Study-level background: Acute-phase and convalescent COVID-19 samples originated in the United States, Italy and Spain. From T cells, B-cell-depleted T cells, or PBMCs came the material, which was cDNA or gDNA.

This clone is deemed medium-sized. Original handling: Amplification with reference gene primers provided the estimates of nucleated cell counts. Libraries were prepared by immunoSEQ multiplex PCR; TCRdb keeps only in-frame clonotypes and omits some of them. For V, J and clone size, that table is used; D and trimming come from the DNA. The sample lists more than 300,000 clones, about 83% occurring once. Trimming removed 7 bases from V and 2 bases from J, with 15 bases in between. This CDR3 has 15 amino acids. Looked up from germline, CDR1 is MDHEN and CDR2 is SYDVKM. Input material: peripheral blood. The chain recombines TRBV28 with TRBJ2-1; the D gene is possibly TRBD1 (6 bases). The TCR sequence derives from a woman between 45 and 60 years old with acute or convalescent COVID-19. The CDR3 DNA reads as TGTGCCAGCAAACCACAGGGATTCCCCTACAATGAGCAGTTCTTC. Amino acid sequence: CASKPQGFPYNEQFF.